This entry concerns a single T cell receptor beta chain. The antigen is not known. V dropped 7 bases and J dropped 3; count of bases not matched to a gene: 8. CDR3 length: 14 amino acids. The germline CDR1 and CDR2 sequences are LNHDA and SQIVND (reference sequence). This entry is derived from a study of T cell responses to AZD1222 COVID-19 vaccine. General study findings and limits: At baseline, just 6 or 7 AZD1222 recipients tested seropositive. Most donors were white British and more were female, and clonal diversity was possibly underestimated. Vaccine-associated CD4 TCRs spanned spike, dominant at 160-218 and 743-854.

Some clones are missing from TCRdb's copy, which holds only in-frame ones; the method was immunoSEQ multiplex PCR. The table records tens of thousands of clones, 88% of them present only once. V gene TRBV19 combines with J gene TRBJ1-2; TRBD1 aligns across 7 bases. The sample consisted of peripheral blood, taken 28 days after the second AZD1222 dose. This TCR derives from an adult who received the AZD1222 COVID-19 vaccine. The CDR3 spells CASTRTDRDYGYTF. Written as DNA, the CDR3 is TGTGCCAGTACCCGAACCGACAGGGACTATGGCTACACCTTC. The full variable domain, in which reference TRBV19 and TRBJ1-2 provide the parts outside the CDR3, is DGGITQSPKYLFRKEGQNVTLSCEQNLNHDAMYWYRQDPGQGLRLIYYSQIVNDFQKGDIAEGYSVSREKKESFPLTVTSAQKNPTAFYLCASTRTDRDYGYTFGSGTRLTVV.